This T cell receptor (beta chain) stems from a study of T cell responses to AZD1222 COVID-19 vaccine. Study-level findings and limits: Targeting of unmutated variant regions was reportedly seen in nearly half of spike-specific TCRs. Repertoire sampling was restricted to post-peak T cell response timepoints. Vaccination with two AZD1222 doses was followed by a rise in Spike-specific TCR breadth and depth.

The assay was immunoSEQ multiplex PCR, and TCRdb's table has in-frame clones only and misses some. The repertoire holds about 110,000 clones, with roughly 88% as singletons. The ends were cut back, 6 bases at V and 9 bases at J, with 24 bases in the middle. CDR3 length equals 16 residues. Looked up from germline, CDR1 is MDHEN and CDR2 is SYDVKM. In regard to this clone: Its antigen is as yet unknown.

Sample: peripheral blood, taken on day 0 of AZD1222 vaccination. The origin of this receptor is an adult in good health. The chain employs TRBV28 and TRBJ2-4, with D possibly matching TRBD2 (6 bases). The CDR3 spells CASSLGGNTAGGIQYF. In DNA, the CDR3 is TGTGCCAGCAGCCTTGGCGGGAATACGGCGGGTGGCATTCAGTACTTC.